A selection of T cell receptor beta chains follows, all from one sample in a study of blood T cell dynamics during melanoma immunotherapy. The table came from immunoSEQ multiplex PCR; TCRdb's copy has only in-frame clones and leaves some out. The sample contains 4,500 to 6,000 clones, more than 65% of which appear only once. The source material was blood, sampled from a patient treated with checkpoint blockade. The origin of the receptors is a human donor with melanoma. The CDR3 runs from the conserved cysteine through the conserved F or W. A D gene is named only where the DNA matches it firmly. For some rows the clone size is stated as once, few or many, or as a class when expanded; others skip it.

clone size: NA; J gene: TRBJ1-2; V gene: TRBV28; D gene: NA; CDR3 protein: CASSQGYYGYTF
clone size: few; J gene: TRBJ1-4; V gene: TRBV5-1; D gene: NA; CDR3 protein: CASSLQVNEKLFF
clone size: NA; J gene: TRBJ2-7; V gene: TRBV28; D gene: TRBD2; CDR3 protein: CASGLAGDYEQYF
clone size: NA; J gene: TRBJ1-2; V gene: TRBV4-3; D gene: NA; CDR3 protein: CASSQELSRPGYTF
clone size: NA; J gene: TRBJ1-1; V gene: TRBV10-3; D gene: TRBD1; CDR3 protein: CAIIVQGTSSPEAFF
clone size: NA; J gene: TRBJ1-5; V gene: TRBV25-1; D gene: NA; CDR3 protein: CASSETNRGNSNQPQHF
clone size: NA; J gene: TRBJ1-1; V gene: TRBV7-8; D gene: TRBD1; CDR3 protein: CASSSDRGPRTFF
clone size: once; J gene: TRBJ2-7; V gene: TRBV19; D gene: NA; CDR3 protein: CASSIDRGVYEQYF
clone size: NA; J gene: TRBJ2-7; V gene: TRBV7-9; D gene: NA; CDR3 protein: CASSSRATYEQYF
clone size: NA; J gene: TRBJ2-7; V gene: TRBV6-1; D gene: NA; CDR3 protein: CASRDLTVKGEQYF
clone size: NA; J gene: TRBJ1-2; V gene: TRBV7-9; D gene: NA; CDR3 protein: CASSVLLGYGYTF
clone size: NA; J gene: TRBJ2-7; V gene: TRBV7-6; D gene: NA; CDR3 protein: CASSPYRAPQYF
clone size: NA; J gene: TRBJ1-5; V gene: TRBV23-1; D gene: NA; CDR3 protein: CASSQSKDQPQHF
clone size: NA; J gene: TRBJ2-7; V gene: TRBV5-1; D gene: NA; CDR3 protein: CASSLSGALGEQYF
clone size: NA; J gene: TRBJ2-7; V gene: TRBV28; D gene: NA; CDR3 protein: CASSSDTYEQYF
clone size: NA; J gene: TRBJ1-2; V gene: TRBV2; D gene: NA; CDR3 protein: CASSLTASYGYTF
clone size: few; J gene: TRBJ1-3; V gene: TRBV4-2; D gene: NA; CDR3 protein: CASSQAGVKRTAGGNTIYF
clone size: NA; J gene: TRBJ2-7; V gene: TRBV6-5; D gene: NA; CDR3 protein: CASSSPPPPYEQYF
clone size: NA; J gene: TRBJ1-1; V gene: TRBV9; D gene: NA; CDR3 protein: CASSARDPTVNTEAFF
clone size: once; J gene: TRBJ2-7; V gene: TRBV6-4; D gene: NA; CDR3 protein: CASSRPGLSYEQYF
clone size: NA; J gene: TRBJ2-7; V gene: TRBV5-1; D gene: NA; CDR3 protein: CASSLYTGTYEQYF
clone size: NA; J gene: TRBJ2-7; V gene: TRBV5-5; D gene: TRBD2; CDR3 protein: CASSLGGRGVPYEQYF
clone size: NA; J gene: TRBJ1-1; V gene: TRBV29-1; D gene: NA; CDR3 protein: CSVDSEKGGMNTEAFF
clone size: NA; J gene: TRBJ1-6; V gene: TRBV19; D gene: TRBD1; CDR3 protein: CASKEGAGSPLHF
clone size: NA; J gene: TRBJ1-2; V gene: TRBV28; D gene: TRBD1; CDR3 protein: CASTRQGAYGYTF
clone size: NA; J gene: TRBJ1-1; V gene: TRBV19; D gene: NA; CDR3 protein: CASAGPEAFF